The 6 T cell receptor beta chains in this list originate from one sample, sequenced in a study of T cell responses to AZD1222 COVID-19 vaccine. Profiled with immunoSEQ multiplex PCR; TCRdb holds only in-frame clones, not every one. The sample shows tens of thousands of clones, approximately 90% of them seen only once. The input for sequencing was peripheral blood, taken on day 0 of AZD1222 vaccination. The receptors were gathered from an adult in good health.

This chain joins TRBV19 and TRBJ2-2; 10 nucleotides match TRBD2. The CDR3 has 17 amino acids. Germline lookup yields CDR1 LNHDA and CDR2 SQIVND (reference sequence). V dropped 5 bases and J dropped 7; count of bases not matched to a gene: 13. The CDR3: CASSRNLAGGSGGELFF. The CDR3 DNA reads TGTGCCAGTAGTCGAAACTTAGCGGGAGGTTCGGGCGGGGAGCTGTTTTTT.

The chain couples TRBV18 to TRBJ2-5; 7 nucleotides match TRBD1. J lost 5 bases, V lost 4 bases, and 7 bases had no gene match. Germline V gene data show CDR1 as KGHSH and CDR2 as LQKENI. The CDR3 contains 14 residues. CDR3: CASSLQGRGETQYF. As DNA, the CDR3 is TGTGCCAGCTCACTACAGGGGCGTGGGGAGACCCAGTACTTC.

The chain employs TRBV7-2 and TRBJ1-4; D remains ambiguous. Germline lookup yields CDR1 SGHTA and CDR2 FQGNSA. Trimming pared 1 base from V and 2 bases from J, leaving 5 bases between. This CDR3 is 14 amino acids long. The CDR3 sequence: CASSLGQTNEKLFF. The CDR3 DNA sequence: TGTGCCAGCAGCTTAGGGCAGACTAATGAAAAACTGTTTTTT.

The chain recombines TRBV29-1 with TRBJ1-1; TRBD1 is a possible D gene (5 bases). Germline CDR1 reads SQVTM; CDR2 reads ANQGSEA. V was pared by 6 bases and J by 7 bases, with 15 bases between. The CDR3 totals 12 residues. The CDR3 is CSVAGAGSEAFF. The CDR3 bases are TGCAGCGTCGCCGGGGCCGGGAGTGAAGCTTTCTTT.

The CDR3: CASSLAGGAGYTF. CDR3 sequence (DNA): TGTGCCAGCAGCTTAGCTGGGGGAGCTGGCTACACCTTC. This chain links TRBV7-9 with TRBJ1-2; D is perhaps TRBD1 (5 bases). In germline, CDR1 is SEHNR, CDR2 FQNEAQ (reference sequence). V gave up 0 bases and J gave up 7 bases, with 9 bases separating them. The CDR3 is made up of 13 amino acids.

This chain uses TRBV18 with TRBJ1-2; D call uncertain. The germline CDR1 and CDR2 sequences are KGHSH and LQKENI. Trimming shortened V by 5 bases and J by 0 bases, and 4 bases separated the two germline ends. CDR3 length equals 12 residues. For the CDR3, the DNA is TGTGCCAGCTCAAACACTAACTATGGCTACACCTTC. This codes for CASSNTNYGYTF.